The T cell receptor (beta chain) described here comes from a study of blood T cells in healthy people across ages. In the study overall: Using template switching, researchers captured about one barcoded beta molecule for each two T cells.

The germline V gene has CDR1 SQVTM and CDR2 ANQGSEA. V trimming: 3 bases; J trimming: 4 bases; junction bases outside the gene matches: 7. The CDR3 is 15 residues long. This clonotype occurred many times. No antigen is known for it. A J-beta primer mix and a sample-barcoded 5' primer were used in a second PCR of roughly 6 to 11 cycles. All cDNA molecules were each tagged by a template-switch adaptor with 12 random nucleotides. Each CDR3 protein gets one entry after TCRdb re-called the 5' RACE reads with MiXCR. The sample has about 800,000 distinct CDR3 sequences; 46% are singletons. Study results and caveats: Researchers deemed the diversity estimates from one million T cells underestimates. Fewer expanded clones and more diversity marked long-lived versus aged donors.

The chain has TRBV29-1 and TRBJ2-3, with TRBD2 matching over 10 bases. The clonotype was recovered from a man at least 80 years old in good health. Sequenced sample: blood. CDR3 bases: TGCAGCGTTGAGTTTACAGCGGGAGGGCCAGATACGCAGTATTTT. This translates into CSVEFTAGGPDTQYF.